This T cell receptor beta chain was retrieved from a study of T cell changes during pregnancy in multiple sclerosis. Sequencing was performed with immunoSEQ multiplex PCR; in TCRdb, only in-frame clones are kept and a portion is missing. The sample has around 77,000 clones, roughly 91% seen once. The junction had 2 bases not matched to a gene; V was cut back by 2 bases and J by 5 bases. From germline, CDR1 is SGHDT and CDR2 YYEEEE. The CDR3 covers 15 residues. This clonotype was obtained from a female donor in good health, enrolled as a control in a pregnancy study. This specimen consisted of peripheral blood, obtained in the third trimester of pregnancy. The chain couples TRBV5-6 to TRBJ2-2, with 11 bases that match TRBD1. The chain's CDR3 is CASSFGTGGTGELFF. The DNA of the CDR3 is TGTGCCAGCAGCTTTGGGACAGGGGGAACCGGGGAGCTGTTTTTT.